The 18 T cell receptor beta chains below come from one sample, sequenced in a study of regulatory T cells in long-lasting Graves disease. Time point meaning: newly diagnosed GD, antithyroid drugs for less than 3 months. PBMC-extracted RNA yielded the TCR library. The TCR beta library used iRepertoire HTBI primers with Arm-PCR amplification of CDR3. TCRdb used MiXCR to reprocess the multiplex PCR reads, holding one entry per CDR3 protein. There are over 450,000 distinct CDR3 sequences in the sample; 12% occur only once, and roughly 8.9% lies in the top ten. This same sample was also taken into another study, of T cells in Graves' hyperthyroidism and ophthalmopathy.

The specimen was peripheral blood mononuclear cells (PBMCs), collected at new diagnosis, from a patient treated with antithyroid drugs. These receptors originate from a woman between 25 and 40 years old with Graves disease.

This clonotype was seen only a few times. The rearrangement links TRBV7-9 to TRBJ2-4; D is uncertain. The CDR3 extends over 17 amino acids. CDR1 and CDR2 from the germline V gene are SEHNR and FQNEAQ (reference sequence). Trimming removed 8 bases from V and 1 base from J, with 21 bases in between. The chain's CDR3 is CASESSGKRSAKNIQYF. The DNA for the CDR3 is TGTGCCAGCGAATCTAGTGGGAAGCGATCGGCCAAAAACATTCAGTACTTC.

At least ten counts were recorded for this clonotype. This sequence joins TRBV7-2 and TRBJ2-2; no clear D gene. Germline V lookup: CDR1 SGHTA, CDR2 FQGNSA. V dropped 3 bases and J dropped 1 base, with 3 bases sitting between them. The CDR3 has 13 amino acids. Here the CDR3 reads CASSFRNTGELFF. Written as DNA, the CDR3 is TGTGCCAGCAGCTTTCGGAACACCGGGGAGCTGTTTTTT.

This clonotype was seen repeatedly, ten times or more. CDR3 in amino acids: CSVVSWTSYEQYF. In nucleotides, the CDR3 is TGCAGCGTTGTTAGCTGGACCTCCTACGAGCAGTACTTC. The chain is built from TRBV29-1 and TRBJ2-7; no clear D. V was clipped by 4 bases and J by 0 bases, with 10 bases between them. The CDR3 extends over 13 amino acids. Germline V gene lookup returns CDR1 SQVTM and CDR2 ANQGSEA.

This clonotype has just a few counts. The chain carries TRBV19 and TRBJ1-3; the D is unclear. The CDR3 length is 11 residues. The germline V and J ends were trimmed by 6 bases and 11 bases, with 11 bases remaining between them. The germline CDR1 and CDR2 sequences are LNHDA and SQIVND (reference sequence). The CDR3 nucleotides read TGTGCCAGTAGCCCCCCCGGCGCCATATATTTT. Translation: CASSPPGAIYF.

This clonotype was detected ten times or more. In DNA form, the CDR3 reads TGCAGTGCCCAGCGGGGCCCCAATGAGCAGTTCTTC. Residues: CSAQRGPNEQFF. The chain links TRBV20-1 to TRBJ2-1; 7 positions match TRBD2. The CDR3 is made up of 12 amino acids. Germline CDR1 DFQATT, CDR2 SNEGSKA (reference sequence). J gave up 6 bases and V 6 bases, and 5 bases lay outside the gene matches.

The J gene is TRBJ2-3, the V gene TRBV19, with 9 positions matching TRBD2. With V trimmed by 4 bases and J by 2 bases, 4 bases remained unmatched. Germline lookup yields CDR1 LNHDA and CDR2 SQIVND (reference sequence). This CDR3 spans 15 amino acids. As DNA, the CDR3 is TGTGCCAGTAGTAATCTAGCGGGACCCACAGATACGCAGTATTTT. It codes for CASSNLAGPTDTQYF.

This clonotype has only a few counts. This chain connects TRBV16 to TRBJ2-1; 9 nucleotides align to TRBD1. V shed 0 bases and J 8 bases; nucleotides not matched to a gene: 8. The CDR3 runs to 16 residues. CDR1 KGHSY and CDR2 FQNENV come from the germline V gene. DNA for the CDR3: TGTGCCAGCAGCCAATCTGTACAGGGGGCGGTCGATGAGCAGTTCTTC. The encoded protein is CASSQSVQGAVDEQFF.

V is TRBV4-2 and J is TRBJ2-1, with unresolved D. This CDR3 is built from 14 residues. The germline V gene encodes CDR1 LGHNA and CDR2 YNFKEQ. Trimming shortened V by 5 bases and J by 2 bases, and 10 bases separated the two germline ends. The CDR3 region is CASSSDSTYNEQFF. The DNA of the CDR3 is TGTGCCAGCAGCAGTGACTCGACCTACAATGAGCAGTTCTTC.

This chain connects TRBV6-2 or TRBV6-3 to TRBJ2-3; 7 bases line up with TRBD2. This CDR3 comprises 14 residues. Germline values: CDR1 MNHEY, CDR2 SVGEGT. With 6 bases clipped from V and 6 bases from J, the junction kept 9 bases outside the gene matches. The CDR3: CASSPREITDTQYF. CDR3 in DNA: TGTGCCAGCAGCCCGCGGGAGATTACCGATACGCAGTATTTT.

The sample holds a few counts of this clonotype. The chain combines TRBV7-2 with TRBJ1-3; D call uncertain. The germline V gene encodes CDR1 SGHTA and CDR2 FQGNSA. This CDR3 region has 13 residues. Trimming took 6 bases from V and 4 from J, leaving 10 bases between them. The CDR3 spells CASSPTPGNTIYF. Written as DNA, the CDR3 is TGTGCCAGCAGTCCTACCCCCGGAAACACCATATATTTT.

This clonotype came up many times. The genes are TRBV6-5 and TRBJ1-2; 9 bases are shared with TRBD1. This CDR3 contains 15 residues. V shed 0 bases, J shed 2 bases, and the junction held 1 base outside the gene matches. Looked up from germline, CDR1 is MNHEY and CDR2 is SVGAGI. The CDR3 loop is CASSYSGTGNYGYTF. CDR3 in DNA: TGTGCCAGCAGTTACTCCGGGACAGGGAACTATGGCTACACCTTC.

This clonotype showed up just a few times. The chain recombines TRBV19 with TRBJ1-6; no clear D. CDR1 and CDR2 (germline): LNHDA, SQIVND (reference sequence). V lost 0 bases, J lost 9 bases, and 6 bases lay in between. The CDR3 extends over 13 amino acids. Written as DNA, the CDR3 is TGTGCCAGTAGTATAGATCAGGCTTCACCCCTCCACTTT. Translating it yields CASSIDQASPLHF.

This clonotype turned up a few times. The chain joins TRBV30 to TRBJ1-5, with 7 positions matching TRBD1. Germline loops: CDR1 GTSNPN, CDR2 SVGIG (reference sequence). The CDR3 runs 13 residues. Trimming cost V 7 bases and J 1 base; bases outside gene matches: 4. The CDR3 loop reads CASGTESNQPQHF. The DNA of the CDR3 is TGTGCCTCGGGGACAGAGAGCAATCAGCCCCAGCATTTT.

This clonotype occurred many times. The rearrangement links TRBV30 to TRBJ1-1; unclear D gene. Trimming cost V 5 bases and J 7 bases, with 11 bases left between them. CDR1 is GTSNPN, CDR2 SVGIG, per germline (reference sequence). The CDR3 is 11 residues long. This CDR3 reads CAWYGPFEAFF. The DNA of the CDR3 is TGTGCCTGGTACGGGCCTTTTGAAGCTTTCTTT.

Remarks on this clonotype: A read error may explain this, as a much larger clone is one base away. J is TRBJ2-1 and V is TRBV19, with 8 bases lining up with TRBD2. Germline V CDR1 and CDR2: LNHDA, SQIVND (reference sequence). CDR3 length: 15 residues. In nucleotides, the CDR3 is TGTCCCAGTACCCGAAACCTAGCGGGTGGCAATGAGCAGTTCTTC. Translated: CPSTRNLAGGNEQFF.

This clonotype was found many times. The rearrangement joins TRBV28 to TRBJ2-1, with D possibly being TRBD2 (5 bases). Trimming stripped 5 bases from V and 15 bases from J, with 17 bases between. This CDR3 is built from 12 residues. The V gene's germline CDR1 is MDHEN and CDR2 SYDVKM. CDR3 residues: CASSPLASRGFF. The CDR3 coding sequence is TGTGCCAGCAGTCCTCTAGCTTCCCGAGGGTTCTTC.

At least ten counts were recorded for this clonotype. This chain joins TRBV7-2 and TRBJ2-5, with no clear D. The germline CDR1 and CDR2 sequences are SGHTA and FQGNSA. This CDR3 comprises 16 residues. Trimming left V 0 bases short and J 4 bases short, with 15 bases between. The CDR3 region has the DNA TGTGCCAGCAGCTTAGCCCCTGCTTCCCGGAGAGAGACCCAGTACTTC. Its protein product is CASSLAPASRRETQYF.

The chain recombines TRBV12-3 or TRBV12-4 with TRBJ1-6; D perhaps matches TRBD1 (6 bases). Trimming stripped 10 bases from V and 9 bases from J, with 13 bases between. The CDR3 contains 12 residues. The CDR3 DNA follows: TGTGCCAACAGGGTGTCGGGTTCACCCCTCCACTTT. Its protein is CANRVSGSPLHF.